This TCR beta chain was retrieved from a study of control samples from healthy donors and cancer patients (TCRdb year 2020). Note on this clone: Its binding antigen is unknown. One base away there is no much larger clone; base qualities are not given.

The library was made by the immunoSEQ multiplex PCR assay. Here the immuneACCESS table is served through TCRdb, limited to in-frame sequences with V and J called. Missing clones are a known gap in these copies; in checked studies unresolved V genes cover under half, and the rest lacks a known reason. The table for this sample lists roughly 41,000 clones; around 94% of them were counted only once. The ten largest clones take up around 25% of the sample. The sample was blood. The sequence was obtained from a man between 60 and 75 years old in good health.

The DNA sequence follows: TGCAGCGTTATCGTGGAGTTGTACCAAGAGACCCAGTACTTC. It translates as CSVIVELYQETQYF. The chain uses TRBV29-1 and TRBJ2-5, with the D gene uncertain. V is pared back by 5 bases and J by 0 bases, with 13 bases lying between the germline termini. From its cysteine to its phenylalanine, the CDR3 spans 14 amino acids. Here the CDR3 DNA is all that survives: 42 bases in frame from base 1. The germline V gene gives CDR1 as SQVTM and CDR2 as ANQGSEA.